This TCR beta chain was sequenced during a study of T cells after yellow fever vaccination. Study conclusions and caveats: Booster samples showed a return of most primary-vaccination clones (around 95% CD4, around 85% CD8). A limited proportion of clonotypes was detected within both the CD4 and CD8 compartments.

There are 14 residues in the CDR3. Trimming left V 3 bases short and J 2 bases short, with 8 bases between. In germline, CDR1 is ENHRY, CDR2 SYGVKD. Template switching by 5'RACE produced TCR cDNA, adding a universal primer site and UMIs. TCRdb processed the 5' RACE reads anew with MiXCR; each CDR3 protein has one entry. This sample yields around 310,000 distinct CDR3 sequences, of which roughly 8.7% are seen a single time; about a sixth belongs to the top ten. About this clonotype itself: Its antigen is as yet unknown.

The sequence was collected from a man aged 18 to 30 who received the YFV17D yellow fever vaccine. The V gene is TRBV10-3, the J gene TRBJ1-3; TRBD1 might be the D (5 bases). The starting material was PBMCs, obtained on the day of the first yellow fever vaccination. CDR3 DNA: TGTGCCATCAGTGACTTAGGGGCTGGAAACACCATATATTTT. The encoded protein is CAISDLGAGNTIYF.